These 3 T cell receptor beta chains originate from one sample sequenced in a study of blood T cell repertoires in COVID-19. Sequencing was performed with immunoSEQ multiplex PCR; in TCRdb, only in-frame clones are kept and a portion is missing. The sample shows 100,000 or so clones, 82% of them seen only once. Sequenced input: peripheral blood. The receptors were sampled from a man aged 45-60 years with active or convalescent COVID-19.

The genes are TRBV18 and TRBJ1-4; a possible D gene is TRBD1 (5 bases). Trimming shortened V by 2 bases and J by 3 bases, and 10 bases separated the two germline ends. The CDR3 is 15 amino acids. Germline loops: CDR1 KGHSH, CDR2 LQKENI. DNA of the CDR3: TGTGCCAGCTCACCAGGCTCAGGGCCTAATGAAAAACTGTTTTTT. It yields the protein CASSPGSGPNEKLFF.

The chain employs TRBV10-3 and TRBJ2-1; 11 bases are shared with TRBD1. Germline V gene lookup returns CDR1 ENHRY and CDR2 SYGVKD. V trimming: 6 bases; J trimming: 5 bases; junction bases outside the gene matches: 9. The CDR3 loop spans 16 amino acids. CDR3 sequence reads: CAIRFSPGQGDNEQFF. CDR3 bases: TGTGCCATCAGATTTTCCCCGGGACAGGGGGACAATGAGCAGTTCTTC.

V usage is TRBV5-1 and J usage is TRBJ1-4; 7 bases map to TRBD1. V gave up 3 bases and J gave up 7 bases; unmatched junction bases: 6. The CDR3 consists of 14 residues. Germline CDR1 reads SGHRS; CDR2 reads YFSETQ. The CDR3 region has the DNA TGCGCCAGCAGCTCCGGACAGGAGGGTGAAAAACTGTTTTTT. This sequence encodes CASSSGQEGEKLFF.